The text below deals with one T cell receptor (beta chain). This clonotype was observed a handful of times. No antigen is known for it. No much larger clone is present one base from it, and per-base qualities are unavailable. The donors were a few dozen Caucasian individuals from Russia, aged roughly 6 to 90 years, who were systemically healthy. Each donor gave ten milliliters of peripheral blood, collected into EDTA-treated Vacutainer tubes. Ficoll-Paque density-gradient centrifugation was used to isolate PBMCs, with at least 7 million obtained per sample. Trizol reagent was used to extract total RNA from the PBMCs, yielding at least 5.5 micrograms per sample. For every donor, flow cytometry on a PBMC aliquot measured the percentage of naive CD45RAhigh/CD27high T cells. The entry originates in a study of blood T cells in healthy people across ages (dated by TCRdb to between 2015 and 2016). General notes on the study: In model experiments, template switching captured roughly one uniquely barcoded TCR beta cDNA molecule for every two T cells. The study measured age-related changes in TCR beta repertoire diversity using deep sequencing normalized with unique cDNA molecular identifiers. Donors of different ages were randomly distributed across sequencing lanes to avoid experimental bias. The donors were divided into four age groups: young (average around 16 years), middle-aged (about 40), aged (under 70) and long-lived (82). Two additional independent replicas of 1 million unique cDNA reads from the same blood draw were analyzed for two donors (one aged 18 to 30 and one aged 80 or older).

To prepare the library, 5' RACE was applied. Sequenced using an Illumina HiSeq 2500. A second roughly 6 to 11 cycle PCR used a sample-barcoded 5' primer and a J-beta primer mix. Each TCR beta cDNA molecule received a unique molecular identifier from a template-switch 5' adaptor carrying 12 random nucleotides. Each sample yielded at least 2.5 million CDR3-containing paired-end reads. First-strand cDNA synthesis was performed from all RNA using the Mint cDNA synthesis kit, with priming by a TRBC-specific oligonucleotide. Following uracil-DNA glycosylase treatment, a first 18-cycle PCR with universal primers M1SS and BC2_uni_R was performed on all cDNA. In the original analysis: For normalization, 1 million high-quality reads were randomly selected from each sample, with every read carrying a distinct molecular identifier. Instead of being binned into consensus sequences, reads with shared molecular identifiers were discarded. CDR3 identification, clonotype clustering and error correction used MiTCR with a Q25 quality threshold and the strictest error-elimination algorithm. Lower-bound total TCR beta diversity was estimated with a nonparametric unseen species model using Euler transformation. The public reads were reanalyzed by TCRdb: fastp trimming at Q25, MiXCR alignment, in-frame beta chains only. CDR3 protein duplicates are merged, each entry listing the most common genes and DNA. TCRdb, not the authors, supplied the V and J calls. Present in this sample are hundreds of thousands of distinct CDR3 sequences, roughly 50% of which were seen just once. Together, the top ten hold approximately 23% of the sample.

CDR1 and CDR2 are drawn from the germline V gene (reference sequence): DFQATT, SNEGSKA. The CDR3 holds 13 amino acids from the cysteine to the phenylalanine. Only the CDR3 DNA stays, 39 bases, in frame from base 1. The trim is 6 bases for V and 3 bases for J, with a gap of 14 bases between the germline ends. What the research found in general, with its limitations: Estimates of total diversity based on one million sequenced T cells were regarded as lower bounds and as underestimates. Donor CMV infection status was unknown, potentially confounding age-related changes in expanded clonotypes. There was a strong correlation between observed TCR beta diversity and the percentage of naive T cells measured by flow cytometry. Compared with the aged group, more naive CD4+ T cells, fewer expanded clones and increased TCR diversity were shown by the long-lived group, suggesting age selection. Bulk unsorted PBMC profiling prevented conclusive comparison of naive and antigen-experienced compartments. As age increased, observed TCR beta diversity per million T cells dropped in a roughly linear way, and a significant reduction was already evident by age roughly 36.

Sequencing was performed on blood. In this chain, TRBV20-1 is recombined with TRBJ2-5; the D gene remains uncertain. The clonotype comes from a man aged 25-40 years in good health. CDR3 reads: CSAYLGAEETQYF. Here is the DNA: TGCAGTGCCTACCTGGGTGCGGAAGAGACCCAGTACTTC.